This entry is about one T cell receptor beta chain. The sample belongs to a study of T cells after posttransplantation cyclophosphamide. The method was immunoSEQ multiplex PCR; TCRdb's version includes in-frame clones alone and lacks a portion of them. The sample has 50,000 to 60,000 clones, approximately 94% seen once. Germline V gene lookup returns CDR1 LNHDA and CDR2 SQIVND (reference sequence). Unmatched junction bases numbered 7, after V lost 1 base and J lost 0 bases. CDR3 size: 17 residues. The chain links TRBV19 to TRBJ2-5; the match to TRBD2 covers 8 bases. This sequence was found in a woman aged 25 to 39 in good health and a related stem cell transplant donor. Specimen: PBMCs. The CDR3 DNA sequence: TGTGCCAGTAGTATAGGCCCTAGCGGGCGTTACCAAGAGACCCAGTACTTC. It codes for CASSIGPSGRYQETQYF.